The present TCR beta chain was sequenced within a study of cytomegalovirus exposure and HLA in healthy donors. Trimming removed 2 bases at V and 4 bases at J, with 8 bases between. Germline lookup yields CDR1 KGHSH and CDR2 LQKENI. This CDR3 is built from 13 residues. Only one count was recorded for this clone. This table comes from immunoSEQ multiplex PCR, and its TCRdb copy is limited to in-frame clones, with some not included. The sample lists more than 110,000 clones, almost 85% occurring once. Sequenced: PBMCs. This chain uses TRBV18 with TRBJ2-5; perhaps TRBD1 as D (6 bases). The sequence was obtained from a woman aged 30 to 39 in good health and CMV-seronegative. CDR3 loop: CASSPTGRETQYF. The CDR3 nucleotides read TGTGCCAGCTCACCAACAGGGAGAGAGACCCAGTACTTC.